This T cell receptor beta chain comes out of a study of T cells in localized non-small cell lung cancer. This CDR3 contains 16 residues. Germline CDR1 SGHTA, CDR2 FQGNSA. Losses at the gene ends were 5 bases for V and 1 base for J; bases not matched to a gene: 5. Sequencing used immunoSEQ multiplex PCR; TCRdb keeps in-frame clones, though not all of them. The sample lists some 64,000 clones; more than 80% were seen once. Here the sequenced sample was PBMCs, taken before any cancer treatment. The chain is built from TRBV7-2 and TRBJ2-7, with 13 nucleotides matching TRBD2. This receptor was identified in a man between 40 and 70 years old with stage II lung adenocarcinoma. The CDR3 sequence is CASSHGTSGTSYEQYF. Written as DNA, the CDR3 is TGTGCCAGCAGCCACGGGACTAGCGGGACTTCCTACGAGCAGTACTTC.